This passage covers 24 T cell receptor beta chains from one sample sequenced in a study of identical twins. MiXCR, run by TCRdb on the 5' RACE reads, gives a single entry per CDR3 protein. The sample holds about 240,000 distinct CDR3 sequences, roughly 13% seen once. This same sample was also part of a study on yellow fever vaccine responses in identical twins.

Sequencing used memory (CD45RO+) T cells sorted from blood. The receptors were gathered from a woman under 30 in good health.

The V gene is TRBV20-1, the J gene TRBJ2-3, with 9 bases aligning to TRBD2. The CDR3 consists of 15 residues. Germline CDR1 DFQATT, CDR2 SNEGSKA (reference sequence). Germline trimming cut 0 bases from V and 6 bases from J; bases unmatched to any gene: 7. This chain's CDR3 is CSARDPFSGGDTQYF. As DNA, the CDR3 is TGCAGTGCTAGAGATCCGTTTAGCGGGGGTGATACGCAGTATTTT.

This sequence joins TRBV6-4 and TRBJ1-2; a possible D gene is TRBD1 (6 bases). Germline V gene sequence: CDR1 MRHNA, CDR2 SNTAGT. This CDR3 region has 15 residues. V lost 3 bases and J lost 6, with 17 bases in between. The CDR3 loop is CASSEAGGGVDGYTF. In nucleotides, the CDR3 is TGTGCCAGCAGTGAAGCCGGGGGCGGGGTGGATGGCTACACCTTC.

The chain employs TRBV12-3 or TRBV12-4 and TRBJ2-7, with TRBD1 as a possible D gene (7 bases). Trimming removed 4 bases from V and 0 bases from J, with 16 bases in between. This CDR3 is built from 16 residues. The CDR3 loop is CASSSSPGGYSYEQYF. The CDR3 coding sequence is TGTGCCAGCAGTTCCTCCCCAGGGGGGTACTCCTACGAGCAGTACTTC.

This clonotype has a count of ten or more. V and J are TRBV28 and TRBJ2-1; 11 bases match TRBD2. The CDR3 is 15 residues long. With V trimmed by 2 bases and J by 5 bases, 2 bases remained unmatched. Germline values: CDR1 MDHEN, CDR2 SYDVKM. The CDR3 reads CASSLGGLADNEQFF. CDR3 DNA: TGTGCCAGCAGTTTAGGGGGACTAGCGGACAATGAGCAGTTCTTC.

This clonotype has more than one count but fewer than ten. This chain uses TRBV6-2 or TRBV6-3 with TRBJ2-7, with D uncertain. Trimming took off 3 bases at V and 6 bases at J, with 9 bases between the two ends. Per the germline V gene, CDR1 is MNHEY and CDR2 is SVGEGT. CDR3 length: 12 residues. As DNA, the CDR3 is TGTGCCAGCAGTTATGGAGTAGGCGAGCAGTACTTC. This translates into CASSYGVGEQYF.

CDR3 nucleotides: TGTGCCAGCAGTCTTGGGGCAGGGGATTCAGATACGCAGTATTTT. It is translated as CASSLGAGDSDTQYF. The rearrangement uses TRBV6-1 and TRBJ2-3, with D possibly TRBD1 on 6 matching bases. The CDR3 sequence is 15 residues long. Trimming removed 5 bases at V and 4 bases at J, with 16 bases between. The V gene's germline CDR1 is MNHNS and CDR2 SASEGT.

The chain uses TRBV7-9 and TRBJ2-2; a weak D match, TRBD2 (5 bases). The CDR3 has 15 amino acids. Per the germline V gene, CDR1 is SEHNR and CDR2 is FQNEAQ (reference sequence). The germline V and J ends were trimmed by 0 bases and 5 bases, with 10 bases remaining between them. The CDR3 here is CASSLALGDTGELFF. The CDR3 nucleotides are TGTGCCAGCAGCTTAGCGCTCGGGGATACCGGGGAGCTGTTTTTT. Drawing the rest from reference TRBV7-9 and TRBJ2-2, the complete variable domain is DTGVSQNPRHKITKRGQNVTFRCDPISEHNRLYWYRQTLGQGPEFLTYFQNEAQLEKSRLLSDRFSAERPKGSFSTLEIQRTEQGDSAMYLCASSLALGDTGELFFGEGSRLTVL.

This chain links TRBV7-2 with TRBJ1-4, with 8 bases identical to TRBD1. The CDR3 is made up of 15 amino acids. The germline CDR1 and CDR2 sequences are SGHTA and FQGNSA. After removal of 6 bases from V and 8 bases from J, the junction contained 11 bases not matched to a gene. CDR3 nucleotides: TGTGCCAGCAGTTCCAGGGGGCGAGGAAACGAAAAACTGTTTTTT. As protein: CASSSRGRGNEKLFF.

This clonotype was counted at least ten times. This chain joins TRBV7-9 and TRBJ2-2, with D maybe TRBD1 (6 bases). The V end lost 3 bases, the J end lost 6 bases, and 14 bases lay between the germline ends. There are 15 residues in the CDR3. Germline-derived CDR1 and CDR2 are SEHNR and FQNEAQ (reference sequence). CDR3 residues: CASSFNDQGSGELFF. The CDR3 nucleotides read TGTGCCAGCAGCTTCAATGACCAGGGGTCCGGGGAGCTGTTTTTT.

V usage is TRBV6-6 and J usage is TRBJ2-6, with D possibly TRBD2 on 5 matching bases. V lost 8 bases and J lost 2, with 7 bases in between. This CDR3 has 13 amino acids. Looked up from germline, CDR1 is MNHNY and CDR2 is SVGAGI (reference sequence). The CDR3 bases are TGTGCCAGCGCGGAGGCTGGGGCCAACGTCCTGACTTTC. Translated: CASAEAGANVLTF.

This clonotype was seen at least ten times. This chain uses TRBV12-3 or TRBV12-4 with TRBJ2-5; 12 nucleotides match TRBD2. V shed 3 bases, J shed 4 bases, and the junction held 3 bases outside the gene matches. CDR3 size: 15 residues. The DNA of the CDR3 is TGTGCCAGCAGTTTTCAACTAGCGGGGGGAGAGACCCAGTACTTC. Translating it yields CASSFQLAGGETQYF.

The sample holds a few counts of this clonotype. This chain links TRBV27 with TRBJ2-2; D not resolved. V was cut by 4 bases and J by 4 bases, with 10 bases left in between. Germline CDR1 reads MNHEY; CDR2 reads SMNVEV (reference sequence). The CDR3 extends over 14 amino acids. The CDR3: CASSSGRLTGELFF. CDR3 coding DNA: TGTGCCAGCAGTTCTGGCCGACTCACCGGGGAGCTGTTTTTT.

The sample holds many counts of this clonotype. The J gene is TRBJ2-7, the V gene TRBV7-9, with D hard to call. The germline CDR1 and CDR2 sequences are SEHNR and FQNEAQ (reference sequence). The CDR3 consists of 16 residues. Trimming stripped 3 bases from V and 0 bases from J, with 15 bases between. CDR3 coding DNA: TGTGCCAGCAGCTTTATTGGTGGCCGGACCTCCTACGAGCAGTACTTC. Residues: CASSFIGGRTSYEQYF.

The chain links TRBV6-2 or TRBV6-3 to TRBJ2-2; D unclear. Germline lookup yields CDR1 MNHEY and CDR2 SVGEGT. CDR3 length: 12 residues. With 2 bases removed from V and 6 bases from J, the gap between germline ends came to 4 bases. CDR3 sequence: CASSYLAGELFF. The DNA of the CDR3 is TGTGCCAGCAGTTACCTAGCCGGGGAGCTGTTTTTT.

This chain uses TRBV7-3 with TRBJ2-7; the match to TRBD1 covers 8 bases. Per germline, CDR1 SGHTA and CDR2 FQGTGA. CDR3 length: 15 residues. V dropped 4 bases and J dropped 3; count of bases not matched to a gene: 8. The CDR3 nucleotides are TGTGCCAGCAGCTCAAAACCAGGGGGCGTCTACGAGCAGTACTTC. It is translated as CASSSKPGGVYEQYF. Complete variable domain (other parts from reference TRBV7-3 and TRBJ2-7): GAGVSQTPSNKVTEKGKYVELRCDPISGHTALYWYRQSLGQGPEFLIYFQGTGAADDSGLPNDRFFAVRPEGSVSTLKIQRTERGDSAVYLCASSSKPGGVYEQYFGPGTRLTVT.

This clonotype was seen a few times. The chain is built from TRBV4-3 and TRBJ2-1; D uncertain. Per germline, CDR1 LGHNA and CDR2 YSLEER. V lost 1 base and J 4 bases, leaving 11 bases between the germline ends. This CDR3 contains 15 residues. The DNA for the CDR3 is TGCGCCAGCAGCCAAGGAGGTGACGGATACAATGAGCAGTTCTTC. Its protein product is CASSQGGDGYNEQFF.

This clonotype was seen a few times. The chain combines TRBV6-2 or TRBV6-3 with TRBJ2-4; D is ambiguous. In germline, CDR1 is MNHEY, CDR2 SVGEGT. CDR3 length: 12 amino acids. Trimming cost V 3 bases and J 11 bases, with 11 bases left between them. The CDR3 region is CASSYVNSFQYF. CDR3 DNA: TGTGCCAGCAGTTATGTAAACTCTTTTCAGTACTTC.

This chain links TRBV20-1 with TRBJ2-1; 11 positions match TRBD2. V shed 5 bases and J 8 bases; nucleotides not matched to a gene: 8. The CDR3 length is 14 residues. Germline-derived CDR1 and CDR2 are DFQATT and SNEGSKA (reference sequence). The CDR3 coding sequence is TGCAGTGCTCCCCATAGCGGGGGGGCGTATGAGCAGTTCTTC. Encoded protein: CSAPHSGGAYEQFF.

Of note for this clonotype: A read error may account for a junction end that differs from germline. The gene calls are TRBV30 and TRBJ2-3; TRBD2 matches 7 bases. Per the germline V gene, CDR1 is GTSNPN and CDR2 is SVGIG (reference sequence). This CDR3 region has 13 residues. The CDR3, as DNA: TGTGCCTGGACCATAGCGGGCACAGATACTCAGTATTTT. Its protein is CAWTIAGTDTQYF.

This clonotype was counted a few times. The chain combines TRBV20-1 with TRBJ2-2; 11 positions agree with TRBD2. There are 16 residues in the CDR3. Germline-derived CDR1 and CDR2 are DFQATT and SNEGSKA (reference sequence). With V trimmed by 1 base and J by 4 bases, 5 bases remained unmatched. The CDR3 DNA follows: TGCAGTGCTAGAGCCGGGACTAGCGGAGGCACCGGGGAGCTGTTTTTT. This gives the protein CSARAGTSGGTGELFF.

DNA for the CDR3: TGCGCCAGCAATCTGAGAGGGGGGGAGGAAGATACGCAGTATTTT. This translates into CASNLRGGEEDTQYF. The chain uses TRBV5-1 and TRBJ2-3, with D perhaps TRBD2 (7 bases). This CDR3 has 15 amino acids. V lost 6 bases and J 5 bases, leaving 19 bases between the germline ends. Germline-derived CDR1 and CDR2 are SGHRS and YFSETQ.

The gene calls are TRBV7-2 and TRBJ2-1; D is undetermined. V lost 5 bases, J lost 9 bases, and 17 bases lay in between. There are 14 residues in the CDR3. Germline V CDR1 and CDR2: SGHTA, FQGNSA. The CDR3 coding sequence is TGTGCCAGCAGCCCCCAGGCAGGACCGGCTGAGCAGTTCTTC. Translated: CASSPQAGPAEQFF.

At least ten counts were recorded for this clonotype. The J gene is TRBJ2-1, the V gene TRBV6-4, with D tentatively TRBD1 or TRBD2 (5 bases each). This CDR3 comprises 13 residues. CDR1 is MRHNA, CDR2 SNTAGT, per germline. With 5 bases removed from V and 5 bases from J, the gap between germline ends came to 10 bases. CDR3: CASSSGTNNEQFF. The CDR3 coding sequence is TGTGCCAGCAGTTCAGGGACCAACAATGAGCAGTTCTTC.

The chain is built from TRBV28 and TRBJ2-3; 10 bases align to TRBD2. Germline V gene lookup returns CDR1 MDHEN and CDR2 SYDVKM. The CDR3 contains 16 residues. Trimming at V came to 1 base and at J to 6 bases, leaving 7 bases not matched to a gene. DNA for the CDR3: TGTGCCAGCAGTTTATTGGTAGCGGGAGGTTGGGATACGCAGTATTTT. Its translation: CASSLLVAGGWDTQYF.